The next 26 T cell receptor beta chains were all read from a single sample in a study of Tregs in tolerant kidney transplant recipients. Sequenced by immunoSEQ multiplex PCR; TCRdb stores in-frame clones only, minus some. Here the sample table reports 25,000 to 35,000 clones. Here the sequenced sample was CD8+ T cells from blood, taken before the transplant. All receptors derive from a human donor who received a combined kidney and bone marrow transplant.

Comment on this clone: Read data end 3 residues before the CDR3 end; the end is taken from the germline J gene. The chain carries TRBV6-1 and TRBJ2-1; tentative D call: TRBD2 (6 bases). Trimming cost V 3 bases and J 0 bases, with 9 bases left between them. Germline CDR1 is MNHNS and CDR2 is SASEGT. The CDR3 has 15 amino acids. The chain's CDR3 is CASSDGGDSYNEQFF. The CDR3 DNA, read in part, is TGTGCCAGCAGTGACGGGGGAGACTCCTACAATGAG.

Comment on this clone: Read data end 3 residues before the CDR3 end; the end is taken from the germline J gene. This chain connects TRBV2 to TRBJ2-3; TRBD2 might be the D (5 bases). Trimming removed 3 bases at V and 0 bases at J, with 13 bases between. Germline CDR1 and CDR2: SNHLY and FYNNEI. The CDR3 loop spans 16 amino acids. The CDR3: CASSDPADPSTDTQYF. The CDR3 bases that were read are TGTGCCAGCAGTGACCCAGCGGACCCTAGCACAGATACG.

Of note for this clone: The read gets to within 3 residues of the CDR3 end, and the germline J gene fills in the rest. The V and J genes are TRBV29-1 and TRBJ1-5, with D possibly TRBD1 on 5 matching bases. Trimming took off 4 bases at V and 9 bases at J, with 16 bases between the two ends. This CDR3 spans 13 amino acids. From germline, CDR1 is SQVTM and CDR2 ANQGSEA. The DNA read from the CDR3 is TGCAGCGTTGTTGAGGAGGGGAGTGGGCCC. Its protein product is CSVVEEGSGP. The CDR3 in full is CSVVEEGSGPQHF.

On this clone itself: Read coverage stops 3 residues before the CDR3 terminus; the germline J gene supplies the remainder. The chain joins TRBV2 to TRBJ2-2, with 7 positions matching TRBD2. Looked up from germline, CDR1 is SNHLY and CDR2 is FYNNEI. The CDR3 has 15 residues. V trimming: 7 bases; J trimming: 2 bases; junction bases outside the gene matches: 7. Partial CDR3 DNA: TGTGCCAGCATCGGGGGAGGGCCCAACACCGGGGAG. It encodes CASIGGGPNTGE. The full-length CDR3 reads as CASIGGGPNTGELFF.

As for this clone: The read is 3 residues too short to cover the CDR3 end, so that end is filled in from the germline J gene. This rearrangement joins TRBV18 to TRBJ1-2; weak D call: TRBD1 (6 bases). With 8 bases removed from V and 5 bases from J, the gap between germline ends came to 21 bases. The CDR3 has 15 residues. The germline CDR1 and CDR2 sequences are KGHSH and LQKENI. The CDR3: CASLLEQGDLYGYTF. CDR3 bases read: TGTGCCAGCCTCCTTGAACAGGGTGATCTTTATGGC.

Details on this clone: The observed sequence ends 3 residues before the CDR3 terminus, with the missing tail filled in from the germline J gene. This rearrangement joins TRBV6-4 to TRBJ2-5; 8 nucleotides align to TRBD2. This CDR3 is 15 amino acids long. CDR1 MRHNA and CDR2 SNTAGT come from the germline V gene. The V and J ends lost 6 bases and 4 bases, in that order; junction bases with no gene match: 10. This CDR3 is CASRAGSGSVETQYF. CDR3 DNA (partial): TGTGCCAGCAGGGCGGGCAGCGGGAGTGTAGAGACC.

About this clone: The DNA ends 3 residues before the CDR3 does, and the rest of the CDR3 is filled in from the germline J gene. The rearrangement links TRBV19 to TRBJ1-5; 8 positions agree with TRBD1. This CDR3 region has 14 residues. V shed 2 bases and J 5 bases; nucleotides not matched to a gene: 2. The germline CDR1 and CDR2 sequences are LNHDA and SQIVND (reference sequence). The part of the CDR3 DNA that was read is TGTGCCAGTAGTATACCAGGGGGCGATCAGCCC. Protein sequence: CASSIPGGDQP. The full CDR3 protein reads CASSIPGGDQPQHF. Filled out from reference TRBV19 and TRBJ1-5, the complete variable domain reads DGGITQSPKYLFRKEGQNVTLSCEQNLNHDAMYWYRQDPGQGLRLIYYSQIVNDFQKGDIAEGYSVSREKKESFPLTVTSAQKNPTAFYLCASSIPGGDQPQHFGDGTRLSIL.

As for this clone: The CDR3 end lies 3 residues beyond the end of the read and is filled in from the germline J gene. The V gene is TRBV7-6, the J gene TRBJ2-1, with TRBD2 identical over 10 bases. The length of the CDR3 is 17 residues. In germline, CDR1 is SGHVS, CDR2 FNYEAQ. Unmatched junction bases numbered 7, after V lost 1 base and J lost 4 bases. The sequenced part of the CDR3 DNA is TGTGCCAGCAGCTTAGGAGGAAGCGGGGGGGCGTACAATGAG. This translates into CASSLGGSGGAYNE. The full CDR3 reads CASSLGGSGGAYNEQFF.

As regards this clone: The read stops 3 residues short of the end of the CDR3; the missing end is completed from the germline J gene. V usage is TRBV18 and J usage is TRBJ1-6, with D perhaps TRBD1 (6 bases). The CDR3 runs to 19 residues. Germline V gene lookup returns CDR1 KGHSH and CDR2 LQKENI. Deletions cut 1 base from V and 0 bases from J, with 16 bases between. CDR3 in amino acids: CASSPQGVEISSYNSPLHF. The sequenced CDR3 bases are TGTGCCAGCTCACCACAGGGGGTCGAAATAAGCTCCTATAATTCACCC. Full variable domain (missing parts from reference TRBV18 and TRBJ1-6): NAGVMQNPRHLVRRRGQEARLRCSPMKGHSHVYWYRQLPEEGLKFMVYLQKENIIDESGMPKERFSAEFPKEGPSILRIQQVVRGDSAAYFCASSPQGVEISSYNSPLHFGNGTRLTVT.

Details on this clone: The read finishes 3 residues shy of the CDR3 end, and the germline J gene is used to complete it. The rearrangement uses TRBV10-3 and TRBJ2-7; 7 bases are a match to TRBD2. V lost 6 bases and J lost 3; bases outside the gene matches: 8. CDR1 is ENHRY, CDR2 SYGVKD, per germline. The CDR3 covers 14 residues. CDR3 DNA, as far as it was read: TGTGCCATCAGCCCCGGGACTACAAACTACGAG. It yields the protein CAISPGTTNYE. The CDR3 reads in full as CAISPGTTNYEQYF.

With respect to this clone: With the read ending 3 residues before the CDR3 end, the germline J gene is used to fill in that end. The chain uses TRBV6-1 and TRBJ2-2, with 10 positions matching TRBD1. CDR1 and CDR2 (germline): MNHNS, SASEGT. The CDR3 sequence is 15 residues long. With V trimmed by 1 base and J by 6 bases, 2 bases remained unmatched. CDR3 amino acids: CASSEETGGPGELFF. CDR3 bases read: TGTGCCAGCAGTGAAGAGACAGGGGGCCCCGGGGAG.

Turning to this clone: Coverage ceases 3 residues before the CDR3 finishes, and the germline J gene fills in the end. The V and J genes are TRBV14 and TRBJ2-1; possibly TRBD2 for D (5 bases). The CDR3 is made up of 13 amino acids. The V end was cut by 1 base, the J end by 9 bases, with 10 bases between. From germline, CDR1 is SGHDN and CDR2 FVKESK. The sequenced CDR3 bases are TGTGCCAGCAGCCAAGTCATCGGACTTGAG. It yields the protein CASSQVIGLE. In full, the CDR3 reads CASSQVIGLEQFF.

As to this clone: The CDR3 end falls 3 residues outside the read, so it is completed with the germline J gene. V usage is TRBV7-2 and J usage is TRBJ2-7; D not resolved. Germline V lookup: CDR1 SGHTA, CDR2 FQGNSA. Trimming stripped 5 bases from V and 3 bases from J, with 8 bases between. The CDR3 extends over 12 amino acids. CDR3 residues: CASSLISYEQYF. CDR3 DNA (partial): TGTGCCAGCAGCCTCATTAGCTACGAG.

About this clone itself: The CDR3 end falls 3 residues outside the read, so it is completed with the germline J gene. The chain joins TRBV11-2 to TRBJ2-3, with TRBD2 matching over 9 bases. Germline V CDR1 and CDR2: SGHAT, FQNNGV. The CDR3 consists of 15 residues. J lost 1 base, V lost 3 bases, and 2 bases had no gene match. CDR3 in amino acids: CASSFVAGGTDTQYF. The CDR3 bases that were read are TGTGCCAGCAGCTTTGTAGCGGGGGGCACAGATACG.

Worth noting for this clone: The CDR3 end is not reached by the read, which stops 3 residues before it; the germline J gene fills it in. The chain links TRBV19 to TRBJ1-2, with 7 bases identical to TRBD1. The CDR3 consists of 16 residues. Per the germline V gene, CDR1 is LNHDA and CDR2 is SQIVND (reference sequence). V was clipped by 3 bases and J by 6 bases; unmatched bases: 13. The DNA read from the CDR3 is TGTGCCAGTAGTATGGGGACGACAGGGCTCTTGGATGGC. Translated, it gives CASSMGTTGLLDG. The full CDR3 is CASSMGTTGLLDGYTF. The whole variable domain, filled in from reference TRBV19 and TRBJ1-2, reads DGGITQSPKYLFRKEGQNVTLSCEQNLNHDAMYWYRQDPGQGLRLIYYSQIVNDFQKGDIAEGYSVSREKKESFPLTVTSAQKNPTAFYLCASSMGTTGLLDGYTFGSGTRLTVV.

About this clone: The CDR3 end is not reached by the read, which stops 3 residues before it; the germline J gene fills it in. This rearrangement joins TRBV18 to TRBJ2-5, with unresolved D. Germline CDR1 reads KGHSH; CDR2 reads LQKENI. The ends were cut back, 0 bases at V and 5 bases at J, with 4 bases in the middle. This CDR3 has 12 amino acids. The chain's CDR3 is CASSPPRETQYF. The CDR3 bases that were read are TGTGCCAGCTCACCACCGCGGGAGACC.

Note on this clone: The sequence runs out 3 residues before the end of the CDR3; the remainder is reconstructed from the germline J gene. The chain recombines TRBV14 with TRBJ2-7; D unresolved. The V gene lost 1 base and the J gene lost 0 bases, with 10 bases spanning the gap. The CDR3 loop spans 15 amino acids. Germline V CDR1 and CDR2: SGHDN, FVKESK. CDR3 DNA (partial): TGTGCCAGCAGCCAAGTCGACTTTTTCTCCTACGAG. This sequence encodes CASSQVDFFSYE. The entire CDR3 sequence reads CASSQVDFFSYEQYF.

The sequenced part of the CDR3 DNA is TGCGCCAGCAGTGCATACAATGAG. Its protein product is CASSAYNE. The whole CDR3 protein is CASSAYNEQFF. The chain couples TRBV10-2 to TRBJ2-1; no clear D. The CDR3 end lies 3 residues beyond the end of the read and is filled in from the germline J gene. V was trimmed by 4 bases and J by 4 bases, leaving 2 bases between them. The CDR3 contains 11 residues. CDR1 and CDR2 from the germline V gene are WSHSY and SAAADI.

Details on this clone: The CDR3 end falls 3 residues outside the read, so it is completed with the germline J gene. This chain uses TRBV7-9 with TRBJ2-5, with 8 bases that match TRBD1. The ends lost 4 bases at V and 1 base at J; junction bases unmatched: 5. CDR1 is SEHNR, CDR2 FQNEAQ, per germline (reference sequence). The CDR3 is 15 amino acids. The covered CDR3 bases are TGTGCCAGCAGCTACTATACAGGGGGCCAAGAGACC. Its protein product is CASSYYTGGQET. The complete CDR3 sequence is CASSYYTGGQETQYF. Filled out from reference TRBV7-9 and TRBJ2-5, the complete variable domain reads DTGVSQNPRHKITKRGQNVTFRCDPISEHNRLYWYRQTLGQGPEFLTYFQNEAQLEKSRLLSDRFSAERPKGSFSTLEIQRTEQGDSAMYLCASSYYTGGQETQYFGPGTRLLVL.

Points on this clone: The read falls 3 residues short of the CDR3 end, and the missing part is taken from the germline J gene. The rearrangement links TRBV29-1 to TRBJ1-1; D gene ambiguous. The CDR3 is 12 residues long. V shed 0 bases and J shed 4 bases, with 6 bases lying between them. The germline V gene has CDR1 SQVTM and CDR2 ANQGSEA. CDR3 sequence reads: CSVEDSLTEAFF. Incomplete CDR3 DNA: TGCAGCGTTGAAGACTCCCTCACTGAA.

Turning to this clone: Sequencing ends 3 residues short of the CDR3 end; the germline J gene provides the rest. The V gene is TRBV2, the J gene TRBJ1-5, with 8 bases fitting TRBD1. Losses at the gene ends were 6 bases for V and 2 bases for J; bases not matched to a gene: 3. The CDR3 contains 14 residues. Per germline, CDR1 SNHLY and CDR2 FYNNEI. CDR3 amino acids: CASRVTGGNQPQHF. The covered CDR3 bases are TGTGCCAGCAGGGTGACAGGGGGCAATCAGCCC. Based on the CDR3 plus reference TRBV2 and TRBJ1-5, the full variable domain is EPEVTQTPSHQVTQMGQEVILRCVPISNHLYFYWYRQILGQKVEFLVSFYNNEISEKSEIFDDQFSVERPDGSNFTLKIRSTKLEDSAMYFCASRVTGGNQPQHFGDGTRLSIL.

Worth noting for this clone: The read falls 3 residues short of the CDR3 end, and the missing part is taken from the germline J gene. J is TRBJ2-7 and V is TRBV7-7; 7 positions agree with TRBD1. Germline values: CDR1 SSHAT, CDR2 FNYEAQ (reference sequence). Trimming cost V 1 base and J 2 bases; bases outside gene matches: 5. The CDR3 has 15 residues. The covered CDR3 bases are TGTGCCAGCAGCTTAGGGACAGGAGACCCCTACGAG. Translating gives CASSLGTGDPYE. The CDR3, in full, reads CASSLGTGDPYEQYF.

Note on this clone: The read ends 3 residues early relative to the CDR3; the germline J gene fills the gap. This rearrangement joins TRBV10-2 to TRBJ2-7; the D gene is possibly TRBD1 (5 bases). Germline-derived CDR1 and CDR2 are WSHSY and SAAADI. Deletions cut 2 bases from V and 0 bases from J, with 20 bases between. The CDR3 runs 18 residues. CDR3 residues: CASSEKLKFTGPSYEQYF. The covered CDR3 bases are TGCGCCAGCAGTGAGAAGTTGAAGTTTACAGGACCCTCCTACGAG.

Points on this clone: With the read ending 3 residues before the CDR3 end, the germline J gene is used to fill in that end. V is TRBV7-2 and J is TRBJ2-6; D is unresolved. There are 14 residues in the CDR3. Germline V lookup: CDR1 SGHTA, CDR2 FQGNSA. V dropped 3 bases and J dropped 2 bases, with 5 bases sitting between them. CDR3 region: CASSFLTGANVLTF. The sequenced part of the CDR3 DNA is TGTGCCAGCAGCTTTTTAACTGGGGCCAACGTC.

About this clone: The read ends 3 residues early relative to the CDR3; the germline J gene fills the gap. The gene calls are TRBV19 and TRBJ1-5; TRBD1 matches 7 bases. The V gene end was trimmed by 1 base and the J gene end by 3 bases; junction bases not matched to a gene: 9. This CDR3 spans 17 amino acids. Germline-derived CDR1 and CDR2 are LNHDA and SQIVND (reference sequence). The sequenced CDR3 bases are TGTGCCAGTAGTATAGGTCCCGACAGGGCCACCAATCAGCCC. Its translation is CASSIGPDRATNQP. The full CDR3 sequence reads CASSIGPDRATNQPQHF.

A remark on this clone: The read ends 3 residues before the CDR3 terminus; that terminus is restored from the germline J gene. This chain connects TRBV6-4 to TRBJ2-7; 11 positions match TRBD1. Losses at the gene ends were 6 bases for V and 0 bases for J; bases not matched to a gene: 4. Germline assignment: CDR1 MRHNA and CDR2 SNTAGT. This CDR3 is built from 15 residues. The CDR3 loop is CASSEGTGGSYEQYF. The CDR3 DNA, read in part, is TGTGCCAGCAGCGAAGGGACAGGGGGCTCCTACGAG.